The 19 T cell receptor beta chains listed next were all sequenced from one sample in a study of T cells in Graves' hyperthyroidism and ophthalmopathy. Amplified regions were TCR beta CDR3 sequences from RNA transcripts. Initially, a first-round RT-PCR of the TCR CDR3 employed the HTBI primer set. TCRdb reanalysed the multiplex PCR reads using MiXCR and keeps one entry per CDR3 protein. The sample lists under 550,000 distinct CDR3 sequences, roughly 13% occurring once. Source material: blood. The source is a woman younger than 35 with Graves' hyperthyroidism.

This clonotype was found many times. DNA of the CDR3: TGTGCCAGCAGCTTAACCTTAGCGGGAGGGGCAGATACGCAGTATTTT. It codes for CASSLTLAGGADTQYF. The genes are TRBV7-3 and TRBJ2-3; 11 bases map to TRBD2. This CDR3 is built from 16 residues. With V trimmed by 0 bases and J by 4 bases, 3 bases remained unmatched. Germline lookup yields CDR1 SGHTA and CDR2 FQGTGA.

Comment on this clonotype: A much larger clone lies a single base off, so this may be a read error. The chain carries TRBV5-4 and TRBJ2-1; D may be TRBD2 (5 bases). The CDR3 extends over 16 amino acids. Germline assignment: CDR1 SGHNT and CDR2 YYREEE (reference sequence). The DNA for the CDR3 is TGTGCCAGCAGTCTCAGCGGCGCACACTCCTACAATGAGCAGCTCTTC. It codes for CASSLSGAHSYNEQLF.

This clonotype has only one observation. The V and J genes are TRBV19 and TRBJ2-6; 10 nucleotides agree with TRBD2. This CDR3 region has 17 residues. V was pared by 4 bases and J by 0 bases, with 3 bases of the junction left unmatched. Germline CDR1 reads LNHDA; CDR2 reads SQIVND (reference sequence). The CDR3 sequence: CASSTSSGGSGANVLTF. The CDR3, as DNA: TGTGCCAGTAGTACCTCTAGCGGGGGCTCTGGGGCCAACGTCCTGACTTTC.

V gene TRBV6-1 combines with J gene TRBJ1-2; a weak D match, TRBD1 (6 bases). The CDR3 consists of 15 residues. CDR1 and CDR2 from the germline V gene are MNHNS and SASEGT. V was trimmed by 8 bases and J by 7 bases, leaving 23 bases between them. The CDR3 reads CASGGGLGTTGGYTF. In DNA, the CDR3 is TGTGCCAGCGGTGGGGGGCTCGGTACCACTGGTGGCTACACCTTC.

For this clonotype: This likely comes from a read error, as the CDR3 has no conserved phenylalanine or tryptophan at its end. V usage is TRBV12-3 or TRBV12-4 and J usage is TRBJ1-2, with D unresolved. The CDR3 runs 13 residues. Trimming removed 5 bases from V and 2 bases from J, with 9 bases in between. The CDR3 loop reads CASSPSGNYGYTS. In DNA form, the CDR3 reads TGTGCCAGCAGTCCCTCGGGGAACTATGGCTACACCTCC.

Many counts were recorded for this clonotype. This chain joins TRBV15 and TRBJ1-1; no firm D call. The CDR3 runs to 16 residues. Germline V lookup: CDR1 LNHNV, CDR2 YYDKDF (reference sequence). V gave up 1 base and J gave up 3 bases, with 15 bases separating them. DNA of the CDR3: TGTGCCACCAGCAGAGGAAGAGGGTATCAGGACACTGAAGCTTTCTTT. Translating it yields CATSRGRGYQDTEAFF.

The CDR3 is CSARVDPRAEAFF. DNA of the CDR3: TGCAGTGCTAGAGTAGACCCCCGGGCAGAAGCTTTCTTT. The genes are TRBV20-1 and TRBJ1-1, with D unclear. Germline V gives CDR1 DFQATT, CDR2 SNEGSKA (reference sequence). The CDR3 consists of 13 residues. V dropped 1 base and J dropped 8 bases, with 14 bases sitting between them.

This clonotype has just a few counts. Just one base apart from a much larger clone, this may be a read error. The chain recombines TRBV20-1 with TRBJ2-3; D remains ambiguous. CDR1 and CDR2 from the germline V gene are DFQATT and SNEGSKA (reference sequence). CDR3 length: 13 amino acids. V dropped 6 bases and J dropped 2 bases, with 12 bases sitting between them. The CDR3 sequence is CSAPDQDTDTQYF. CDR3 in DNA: TGCAGTGCCCCTGACCAGGACACAGATACGCAGTATTTT.

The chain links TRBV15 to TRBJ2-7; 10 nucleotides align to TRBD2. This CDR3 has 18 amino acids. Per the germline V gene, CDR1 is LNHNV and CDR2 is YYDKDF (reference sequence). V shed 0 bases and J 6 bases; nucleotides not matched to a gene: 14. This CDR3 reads CATSRENPSGRYSGEQYF. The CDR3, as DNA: TGTGCCACCAGCAGAGAGAACCCTAGCGGGAGATACAGCGGCGAGCAGTACTTC.

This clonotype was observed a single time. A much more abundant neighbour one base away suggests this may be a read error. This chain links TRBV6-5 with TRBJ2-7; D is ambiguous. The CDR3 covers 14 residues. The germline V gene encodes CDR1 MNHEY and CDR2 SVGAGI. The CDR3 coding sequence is TGTGCCAGCAGTTACCCGGACCTCGTCCCCGAGCGGTACTTC. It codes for CASSYPDLVPERYF.

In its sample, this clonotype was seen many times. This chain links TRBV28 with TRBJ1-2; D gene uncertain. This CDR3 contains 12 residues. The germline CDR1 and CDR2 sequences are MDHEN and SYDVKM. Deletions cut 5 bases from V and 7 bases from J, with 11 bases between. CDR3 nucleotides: TGTGCCAGCAGTCCCCGATTCTCTGGCTACACCTTC. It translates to CASSPRFSGYTF.

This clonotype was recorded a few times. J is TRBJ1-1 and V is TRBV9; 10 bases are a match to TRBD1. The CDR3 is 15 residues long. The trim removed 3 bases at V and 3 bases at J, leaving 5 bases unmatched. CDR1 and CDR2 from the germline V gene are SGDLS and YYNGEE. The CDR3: CASSGETGGYTEAFF. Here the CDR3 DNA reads TGTGCCAGCAGCGGGGAGACAGGGGGCTACACTGAAGCTTTCTTT.

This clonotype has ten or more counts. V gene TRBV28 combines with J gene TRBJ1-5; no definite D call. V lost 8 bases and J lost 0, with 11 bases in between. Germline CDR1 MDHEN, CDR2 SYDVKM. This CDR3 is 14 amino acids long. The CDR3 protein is CASSPFYSNQPQHF. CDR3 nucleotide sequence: TGTGCCAGCTCCCCGTTCTATAGCAATCAGCCCCAGCATTTT.

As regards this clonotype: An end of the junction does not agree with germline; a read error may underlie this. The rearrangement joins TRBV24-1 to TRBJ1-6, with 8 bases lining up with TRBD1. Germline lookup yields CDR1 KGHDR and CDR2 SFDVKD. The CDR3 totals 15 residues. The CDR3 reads CAISESGQANSPLRF. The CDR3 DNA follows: TGTGCCATCAGTGAGTCGGGACAGGCGAATTCACCCCTCCGCTTT.

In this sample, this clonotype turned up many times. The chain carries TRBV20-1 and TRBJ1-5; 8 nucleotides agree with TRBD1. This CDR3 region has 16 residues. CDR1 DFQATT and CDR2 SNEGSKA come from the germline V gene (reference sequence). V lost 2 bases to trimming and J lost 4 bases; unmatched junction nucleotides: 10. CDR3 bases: TGCAGTGCTAGACCCTTGGACAGGGAGCCTAATCAGCCCCAGCATTTT. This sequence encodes CSARPLDREPNQPQHF.

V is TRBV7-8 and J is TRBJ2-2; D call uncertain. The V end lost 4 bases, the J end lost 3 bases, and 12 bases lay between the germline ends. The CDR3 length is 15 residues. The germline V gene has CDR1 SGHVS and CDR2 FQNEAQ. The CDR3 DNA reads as TGTGCCAGCAGCTACACCGGGCCATACACCGGGGAGCTGTTTTTT. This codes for CASSYTGPYTGELFF.

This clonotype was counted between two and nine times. CDR3 amino acids: CASSTAGTFYNEQFF. In nucleotides, the CDR3 is TGTGCCAGCAGCACGGCGGGGACATTTTACAATGAGCAGTTCTTC. The chain carries TRBV5-6 and TRBJ2-1; possibly TRBD1 or TRBD2 for D (6 bases each). From germline, CDR1 is SGHDT and CDR2 YYEEEE. V lost 4 bases to trimming and J lost 4 bases, with 15 bases between them. There are 15 residues in the CDR3.

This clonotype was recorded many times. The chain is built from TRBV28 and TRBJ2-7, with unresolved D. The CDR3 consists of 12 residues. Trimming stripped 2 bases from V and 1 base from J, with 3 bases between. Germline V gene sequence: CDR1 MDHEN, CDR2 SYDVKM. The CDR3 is CASSLLSYEQYF. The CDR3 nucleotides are TGTGCCAGCAGTTTACTATCCTACGAGCAGTACTTC.

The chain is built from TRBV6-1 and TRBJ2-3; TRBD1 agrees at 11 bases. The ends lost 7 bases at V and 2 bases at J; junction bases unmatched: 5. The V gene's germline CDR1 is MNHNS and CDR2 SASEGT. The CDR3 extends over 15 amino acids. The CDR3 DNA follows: TGTGCCAGCAATCTCGGACAGGGGGCCACAGATACGCAGTATTTT. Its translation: CASNLGQGATDTQYF.